Below, one TCR beta chain is given with its context. The CDR3 spans 14 residues. V trimming: 4 bases; J trimming: 3 bases; junction bases outside the gene matches: 6. Per the germline V gene, CDR1 is SGHRS and CDR2 is YFSETQ. The data were obtained in a study of blood T cell repertoires in COVID-19. The overall study: From T cells, B-cell-depleted T cells, or PBMCs came the material, which was cDNA or gDNA.

Authors' data handling: Reference gene primer amplification in the assay estimated nucleated cell counts. Clones were read by immunoSEQ multiplex PCR, and TCRdb kept only the in-frame ones, dropping some. V and J calls and clone size are given by that table; D and trimming were obtained from the DNA. Seen here are about 170,000 clones, more than 85% observed once, and the top ten hold approximately 0.5%. Sequenced: peripheral blood. This chain links TRBV5-1 with TRBJ2-7; 8 positions agree with TRBD1. The receptor was derived from a man aged 60 to 75 with COVID-19, enrolled during active disease. Here the CDR3 DNA reads TGCGCCAGCAGCATAGGACAGGGTTTCTACGAGCAGTACTTC. This translates into CASSIGQGFYEQYF.